This entry lists 27 T cell receptor beta chains sequenced from one sample in a study of T cell responses to AZD1222 COVID-19 vaccine. Clones were read by immunoSEQ multiplex PCR, and TCRdb kept only the in-frame ones, dropping some. The table includes under 150,000 clones, 85% to 95% detected once. The source material was peripheral blood, sampled on day 0 of AZD1222 vaccination. The receptor set was obtained from an adult in good health.

V is TRBV24-1 and J is TRBJ1-2; D gene uncertain. CDR3 length: 15 residues. Germline V gene sequence: CDR1 KGHDR, CDR2 SFDVKD. The V end was cut by 1 base, the J end by 5 bases, with 13 bases between. The CDR3 nucleotides are TGTGCCACCAGTGATTTCTCAGTAATCATATATGGCTACACCTTC. Translating gives CATSDFSVIIYGYTF.

The chain couples TRBV15 to TRBJ2-1; a possible D gene is TRBD2 (5 bases). This CDR3 is built from 13 residues. Per the germline V gene, CDR1 is LNHNV and CDR2 is YYDKDF (reference sequence). Deletions cut 1 base from V and 6 bases from J, with 7 bases between. CDR3 nucleotides: TGTGCCACCAGCAGAGGCGGGTTCAATGAGCAGTTCTTC. It translates to CATSRGGFNEQFF.

The chain is built from TRBV7-2 and TRBJ1-1; perhaps TRBD1 as D (5 bases). Trimming removed 3 bases at V and 6 bases at J, with 14 bases between. There are 14 residues in the CDR3. Germline CDR1 and CDR2: SGHTA and FQGNSA. The CDR3 loop is CASSFDSSGAEAFF. DNA for the CDR3: TGTGCCAGCAGCTTCGACAGTTCGGGGGCTGAAGCTTTCTTT.

The gene calls are TRBV6-5 and TRBJ1-1; the D gene is possibly TRBD1 (5 bases). The V and J ends lost 8 bases and 4 bases respectively, with 14 bases between them. The CDR3 loop spans 13 amino acids. Germline V gene lookup returns CDR1 MNHEY and CDR2 SVGAGI. For the CDR3, the DNA is TGTGCCAGCCAATTACAGGACGGCACTGAAGCTTTCTTT. This codes for CASQLQDGTEAFF.

The chain is built from TRBV6-5 and TRBJ1-4; perhaps TRBD1 as D (5 bases). The CDR3 length is 14 residues. V dropped 6 bases and J dropped 6 bases, with 14 bases sitting between them. Germline V lookup: CDR1 MNHEY, CDR2 SVGAGI. The CDR3 reads CASREGLTDEKLFF. The CDR3 nucleotides are TGTGCCAGCAGAGAGGGACTGACTGATGAAAAACTGTTTTTT.

The genes are TRBV7-2 and TRBJ2-1; unclear D gene. V was clipped by 1 base and J by 0 bases, with 7 bases between them. Germline lookup yields CDR1 SGHTA and CDR2 FQGNSA. CDR3 length equals 15 residues. The CDR3 nucleotides are TGTGCCAGCAGCTTAGACGTGAGCTCCTACAATGAGCAGTTCTTC. Residues: CASSLDVSSYNEQFF.

The J gene is TRBJ1-4, the V gene TRBV7-2; 8 positions agree with TRBD1. Trimming took 7 bases from V and 2 from J; bases not matched to a gene: 6. The V gene's germline CDR1 is SGHTA and CDR2 FQGNSA. This CDR3 is 15 amino acids long. CDR3 sequence reads: CASTVDRGTNEKLFF. The CDR3, as DNA: TGTGCCAGCACTGTTGACAGGGGCACTAATGAAAAACTGTTTTTT.

V is TRBV7-2 and J is TRBJ1-2; tentative D call: TRBD1 (5 bases). The germline V gene encodes CDR1 SGHTA and CDR2 FQGNSA. With 5 bases removed from V and 3 bases from J, the gap between germline ends came to 13 bases. This CDR3 has 14 amino acids. CDR3 DNA: TGTGCCAGCAGCCCCGGGCGGGGGTACTATGGCTACACCTTC. This gives the protein CASSPGRGYYGYTF.

This chain links TRBV7-8 with TRBJ1-5; 7 bases line up with TRBD1. There are 14 residues in the CDR3. Germline V CDR1 and CDR2: SGHVS, FQNEAQ. The ends lost 4 bases at V and 2 bases at J; junction bases unmatched: 2. Here the CDR3 reads CASSSDRGNQPQHF. The CDR3 region has the DNA TGTGCCAGCAGCTCTGACAGGGGCAATCAGCCCCAGCATTTT. Drawing the rest from reference TRBV7-8 and TRBJ1-5, the complete variable domain is GAGVSQSPRYKVAKRGQDVALRCDPISGHVSLFWYQQALGQGPEFLTYFQNEAQLDKSGLPSDRFFAERPEGSVSTLKIQRTQQEDSAVYLCASSSDRGNQPQHFGDGTRLSIL.

V usage is TRBV6-2 or TRBV6-3 and J usage is TRBJ2-1; the match to TRBD2 covers 11 bases. With 5 bases clipped from V and 4 bases from J, the junction kept 4 bases outside the gene matches. Germline V gene lookup returns CDR1 MNHEY and CDR2 SVGEGT. The CDR3 sequence is 15 residues long. DNA for the CDR3: TGTGCCAGCAGTCTACTAGCGGGGGATTACAATGAGCAGTTCTTC. As protein: CASSLLAGDYNEQFF.

The chain combines TRBV5-4 with TRBJ2-2, with D possibly TRBD2 on 7 matching bases. The V and J ends lost 4 bases and 5 bases respectively, with 12 bases between them. CDR1 is SGHNT, CDR2 YYREEE, per germline (reference sequence). This CDR3 region has 14 residues. As DNA, the CDR3 is TGTGCCAGCAGCGGGGGGCGGGAGACCGGGGAGCTGTTTTTT. Translated, it gives CASSGGRETGELFF.

In this sample, this clone turned up a few times. The CDR3 reads CASSQEQGRVYYGYTF. The DNA for the CDR3 is TGTGCCAGCAGCCAAGAACAGGGTCGAGTCTACTATGGCTACACCTTC. The chain uses TRBV7-2 and TRBJ1-2; D may be TRBD1 (6 bases). This CDR3 region has 16 residues. Germline lookup yields CDR1 SGHTA and CDR2 FQGNSA. V was shortened by 5 bases and J by 3 bases, with 19 bases between the two germline ends.

This clone was observed a single time. The V gene is TRBV19, the J gene TRBJ2-2; TRBD1 agrees at 10 bases. Per germline, CDR1 LNHDA and CDR2 SQIVND (reference sequence). J was trimmed by 6 bases and V by 9 bases; bases with no gene match: 4. The CDR3 spans 13 residues. The CDR3 is CASGQGEAGELFF. CDR3 DNA: TGTGCCAGCGGACAGGGGGAGGCCGGGGAGCTGTTTTTT.

The chain combines TRBV11-2 with TRBJ1-1; D is ambiguous. The CDR3 extends over 14 amino acids. V lost 0 bases and J 11 bases, leaving 16 bases between the germline ends. Germline CDR1 and CDR2: SGHAT and FQNNGV. The CDR3 DNA is TGTGCCAGCAGCTTAGATGGGGTTGGCCTAGAGGCTTTCTTT. Protein sequence: CASSLDGVGLEAFF.

The rearrangement uses TRBV6-6 and TRBJ2-1; 7 bases align to TRBD1. CDR1 is MNHNY and CDR2 is SVGAGI in the germline V gene (reference sequence). V dropped 1 base and J dropped 5; count of bases not matched to a gene: 5. The CDR3 contains 15 residues. The CDR3 loop is CASSYYRGNHNEQFF. In DNA form, the CDR3 reads TGTGCCAGCAGTTACTACAGGGGAAACCACAATGAGCAGTTCTTC.

The chain joins TRBV6-5 to TRBJ1-2; D not resolved. Germline lookup yields CDR1 MNHEY and CDR2 SVGAGI. V was pared by 5 bases and J by 0 bases, with 7 bases between. CDR3 length: 13 residues. This chain's CDR3 is CASSPGTNYGYTF. In DNA form, the CDR3 reads TGTGCCAGCAGTCCTGGAACTAACTATGGCTACACCTTC.

The chain uses TRBV5-4 and TRBJ2-2, with TRBD2 matching 14 bases. The V segment lost 9 bases and the J segment 5 bases; nucleotides outside the gene matches: 9. The germline CDR1 and CDR2 sequences are SGHNT and YYREEE (reference sequence). The CDR3 extends over 16 amino acids. CDR3 bases: TGTGCCACCGGGCGGACTAGCGGGGGGCTAACCGGGGAGCTGTTTTTT. Its protein product is CATGRTSGGLTGELFF.

The chain employs TRBV9 and TRBJ2-7, with D maybe TRBD2 (6 bases). This CDR3 has 14 amino acids. CDR1 and CDR2 (germline): SGDLS, YYNGEE. Trimming took off 3 bases at V and 6 bases at J, with 16 bases between the two ends. CDR3 DNA sequence: TGTGCCAGCAGCGCGTGGGGGGAATTTGGCGAGCAGTACTTC. Its translation: CASSAWGEFGEQYF.

V and J are TRBV12-1 and TRBJ2-2; the table's D call of TRBD2 was not tested on the DNA. TRBV12-1 is a recognized pseudogene. The CDR3 is 19 residues long. The CDR3: CASSFSQLLSGSSTGELFF. CDR3 coding DNA: TGTGCCAGCAGCTTTTCCCAATTACTTAGCGGGAGTAGCACCGGGGAGCTGTTTTTT.

J is TRBJ2-3 and V is TRBV21-1. TRBV21-1 is shown as a pseudogene. The CDR3 is 16 residues long. The CDR3 coding sequence is TGTGCCAGCAGCAAAAATGCCCAACGATCCCCACATACGCAGTATTTT. As protein: CASSKNAQRSPHTQYF.

Comment on this clone: A junction boundary mismatches the germline segment, possibly from a read error. V usage is TRBV7-7 and J usage is TRBJ2-5; 8 bases are shared with TRBD1. Germline assignment: CDR1 SSHAT and CDR2 FNYEAQ (reference sequence). The CDR3 has 15 amino acids. The CDR3 region is CASSLGQGAGETQYF. CDR3 nucleotide sequence: TGTGCTAGCAGCTTGGGGCAGGGGGCTGGAGAGACCCAGTACTTC.

The rearrangement uses TRBV7-2 and TRBJ1-1; D unclear. CDR1 is SGHTA, CDR2 FQGNSA, per germline. CDR3 length: 15 amino acids. V lost 2 bases to trimming and J lost 3 bases, with 13 bases between them. The CDR3 nucleotides are TGTGCCAGCAGCTTAAAGTGGGGAGTCGACACTGAAGCTTTCTTT. It specifies CASSLKWGVDTEAFF.

There are a few counts of this clone. The chain has TRBV6-5 and TRBJ2-7, with D perhaps given as TRBD1 or TRBD2 (5 bases each). The V gene's germline CDR1 is MNHEY and CDR2 SVGAGI. This CDR3 spans 14 amino acids. Trimming took off 3 bases at V and 4 bases at J, with 13 bases between the two ends. The CDR3 spells CASSYMGPRYEQYF. In nucleotides, the CDR3 is TGTGCCAGCAGTTATATGGGACCGCGGTACGAGCAGTACTTC.

This chain connects TRBV9 to TRBJ2-6; D perhaps matches TRBD1 (5 bases). With 0 bases removed from V and 2 bases from J, the gap between germline ends came to 9 bases. The CDR3 contains 16 residues. The germline CDR1 and CDR2 sequences are SGDLS and YYNGEE. This CDR3 reads CASSVGEGAGANVLTF. The CDR3 nucleotides are TGTGCCAGCAGCGTAGGGGAAGGGGCTGGGGCCAACGTCCTGACTTTC.

This clone was seen more than once but under ten times. The genes are TRBV12-3 or TRBV12-4 and TRBJ2-7; D is ambiguous. The ends were cut back, 3 bases at V and 3 bases at J, with 6 bases in the middle. This CDR3 comprises 12 residues. The CDR3 DNA is TGTGCCAGCAGTTTTAATAGCTACGAGCAGTACTTC. As protein: CASSFNSYEQYF.

The genes are TRBV6-1 and TRBJ2-7; tentative D call: TRBD2 (5 bases). The germline V gene has CDR1 MNHNS and CDR2 SASEGT. V lost 1 base, J lost 0 bases, and 7 bases lay in between. This CDR3 is 14 amino acids long. CDR3 nucleotides: TGTGCCAGCAGTGAAGGCGGGCGCTCCTACGAGCAGTACTTC. Its translation: CASSEGGRSYEQYF.

The chain uses TRBV9 and TRBJ1-1; D not certain. Germline loops: CDR1 SGDLS, CDR2 YYNGEE. The CDR3 is 13 amino acids. V was clipped by 2 bases and J by 6 bases, with 11 bases between them. CDR3 region: CASSVSRVSEAFF. CDR3 coding DNA: TGTGCCAGCAGCGTGTCTAGGGTTTCTGAAGCTTTCTTT.